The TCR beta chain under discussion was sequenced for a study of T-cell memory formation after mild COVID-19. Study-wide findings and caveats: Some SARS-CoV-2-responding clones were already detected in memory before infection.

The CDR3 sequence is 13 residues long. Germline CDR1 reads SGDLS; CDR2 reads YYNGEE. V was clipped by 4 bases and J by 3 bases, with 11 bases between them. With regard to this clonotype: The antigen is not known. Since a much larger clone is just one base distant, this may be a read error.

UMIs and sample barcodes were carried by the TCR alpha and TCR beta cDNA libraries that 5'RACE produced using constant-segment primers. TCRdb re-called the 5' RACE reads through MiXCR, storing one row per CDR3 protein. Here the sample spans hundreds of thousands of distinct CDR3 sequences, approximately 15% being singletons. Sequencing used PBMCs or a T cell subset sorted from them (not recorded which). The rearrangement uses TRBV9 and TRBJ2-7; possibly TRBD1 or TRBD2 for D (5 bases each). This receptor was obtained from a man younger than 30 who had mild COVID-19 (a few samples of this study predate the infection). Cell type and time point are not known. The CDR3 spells CASSFRDGYEQYF. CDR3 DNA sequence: TGTGCCAGCAGCTTCCGGGACGGCTACGAGCAGTACTTC.